This entry concerns a single T cell receptor beta chain. The data were produced by immunoSEQ multiplex PCR, yet TCRdb's version contains in-frame clones alone and is incomplete. The table includes tens of thousands of clones, 87% detected once. The CDR3 has 13 residues. Trimming cost V 5 bases and J 6 bases; bases outside gene matches: 6. Germline CDR1 and CDR2: MRHNA and SNTAGT. The sample belongs to a study of graft-versus-host responses after intestinal transplantation. Investigators treated the graft tissue so that it released intraepithelial and lamina propria lymphocytes. The sequence was collected from a human patient who received an intestinal transplant, so some T cells may come from the graft donor. The chain joins TRBV6-4 to TRBJ1-2; 7 bases fit TRBD1. Sample: ileum tissue, taken around 200 days after intestinal transplant. CDR3: CASSKTGLDGYTF. The CDR3 nucleotides read TGTGCCAGCAGTAAGACAGGGTTGGATGGCTACACCTTC.